This entry is about one T cell receptor beta chain. The data are from a study of blood T cell repertoires in COVID-19. The CDR3 spans 17 residues. Trimming pared 3 bases from V and 0 bases from J, leaving 17 bases between. The V gene's germline CDR1 is SGHRS and CDR2 YFSETQ. Profiling relied on immunoSEQ multiplex PCR, and the TCRdb table lists in-frame clones only, not all of them. Of 280,000 or so clones listed, 70% to 90% were seen once; the top ten hold approximately 7.2%. The chain employs TRBV5-1 and TRBJ2-3, with a weak D call TRBD1 (5 bases). The origin of this receptor is a woman aged 25 to 39 who had recovered from COVID-19. The sequenced sample consisted of peripheral blood. This chain's CDR3 is CASSSGRQRISTDTQYF. DNA for the CDR3: TGCGCCAGCAGCTCCGGAAGACAGCGCATAAGCACAGATACGCAGTATTTT. Full variable domain (missing parts from reference TRBV5-1 and TRBJ2-3): KAGVTQTPRYLIKTRGQQVTLSCSPISGHRSVSWYQQTPGQGLQFLFEYFSETQRNKGNFPGRFSGRQFSNSRSEMNVSTLELGDSALYLCASSSGRQRISTDTQYFGPGTRLTVL.